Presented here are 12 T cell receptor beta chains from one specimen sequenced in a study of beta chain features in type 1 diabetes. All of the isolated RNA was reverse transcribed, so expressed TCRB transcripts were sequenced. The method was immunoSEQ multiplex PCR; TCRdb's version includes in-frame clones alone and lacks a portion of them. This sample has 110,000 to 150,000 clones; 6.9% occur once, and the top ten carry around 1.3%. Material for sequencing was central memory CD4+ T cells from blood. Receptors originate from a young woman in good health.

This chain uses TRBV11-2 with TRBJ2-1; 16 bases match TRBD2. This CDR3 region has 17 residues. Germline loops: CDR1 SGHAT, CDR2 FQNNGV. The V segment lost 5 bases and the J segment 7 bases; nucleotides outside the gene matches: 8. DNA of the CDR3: TGTGCCAGCAGCACCCCGGGACTAGCGGGAGGGGGGAATGAGCAGTTCTTC. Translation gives CASSTPGLAGGGNEQFF.

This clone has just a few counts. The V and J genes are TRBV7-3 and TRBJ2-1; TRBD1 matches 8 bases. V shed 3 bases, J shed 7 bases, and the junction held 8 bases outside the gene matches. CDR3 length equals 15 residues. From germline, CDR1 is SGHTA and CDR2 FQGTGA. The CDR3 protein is CASSFDRGAWNEQFF. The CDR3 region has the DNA TGTGCCAGCAGCTTCGACAGGGGTGCCTGGAATGAGCAGTTCTTC. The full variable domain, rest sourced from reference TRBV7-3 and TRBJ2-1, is GAGVSQTPSNKVTEKGKYVELRCDPISGHTALYWYRQSLGQGPEFLIYFQGTGAADDSGLPNDRFFAVRPEGSVSTLKIQRTERGDSAVYLCASSFDRGAWNEQFFGPGTRLTVL.

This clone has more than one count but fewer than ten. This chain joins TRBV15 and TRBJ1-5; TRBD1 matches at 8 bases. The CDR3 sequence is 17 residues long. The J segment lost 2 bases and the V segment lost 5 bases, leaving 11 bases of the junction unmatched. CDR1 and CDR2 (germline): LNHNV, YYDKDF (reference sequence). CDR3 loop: CATSARTSGGGNQPQHF. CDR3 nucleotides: TGTGCCACCAGCGCTCGGACGTCAGGGGGCGGCAATCAGCCCCAGCATTTT.

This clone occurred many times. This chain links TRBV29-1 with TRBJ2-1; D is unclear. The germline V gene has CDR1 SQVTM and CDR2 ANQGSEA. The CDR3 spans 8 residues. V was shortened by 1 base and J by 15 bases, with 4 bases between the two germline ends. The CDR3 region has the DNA TGCAGCGTTGAAGGTCTGTTCTTC. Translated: CSVEGLFF.

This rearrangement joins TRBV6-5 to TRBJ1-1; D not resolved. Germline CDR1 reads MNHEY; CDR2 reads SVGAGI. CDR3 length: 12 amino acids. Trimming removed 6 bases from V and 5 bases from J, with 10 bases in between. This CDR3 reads CASSIVGTEAFF. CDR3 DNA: TGTGCCAGCAGCATTGTCGGTACTGAAGCTTTCTTT.

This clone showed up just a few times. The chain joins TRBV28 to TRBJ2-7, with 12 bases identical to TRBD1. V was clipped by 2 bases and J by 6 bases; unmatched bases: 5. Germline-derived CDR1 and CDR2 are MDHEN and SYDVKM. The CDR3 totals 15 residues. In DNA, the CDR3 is TGTGCCAGCAGTTTAATCGGGACAGGGGGCGTCGAGCAGTACTTC. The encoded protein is CASSLIGTGGVEQYF.

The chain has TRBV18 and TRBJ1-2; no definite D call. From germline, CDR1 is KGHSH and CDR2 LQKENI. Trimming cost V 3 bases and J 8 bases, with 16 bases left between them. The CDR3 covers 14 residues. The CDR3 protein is CASSPVAGSQGYTF. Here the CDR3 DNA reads TGTGCCAGCTCACCGGTCGCAGGCTCTCAAGGCTACACCTTC.

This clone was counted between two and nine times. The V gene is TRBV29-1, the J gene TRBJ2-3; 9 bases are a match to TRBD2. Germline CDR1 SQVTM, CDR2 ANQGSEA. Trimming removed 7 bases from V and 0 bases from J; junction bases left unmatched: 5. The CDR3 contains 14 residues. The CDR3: CSGRTSGSTDTQYF. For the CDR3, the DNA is TGCAGCGGGAGAACTAGCGGGAGCACAGATACGCAGTATTTT.

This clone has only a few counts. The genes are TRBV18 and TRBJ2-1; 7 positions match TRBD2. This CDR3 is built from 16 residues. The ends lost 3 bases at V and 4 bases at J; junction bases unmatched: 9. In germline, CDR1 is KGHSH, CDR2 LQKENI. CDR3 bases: TGTGCCAGCTCACCCCGGCTAGCGGCGGATTACAATGAGCAGTTCTTC. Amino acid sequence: CASSPRLAADYNEQFF.

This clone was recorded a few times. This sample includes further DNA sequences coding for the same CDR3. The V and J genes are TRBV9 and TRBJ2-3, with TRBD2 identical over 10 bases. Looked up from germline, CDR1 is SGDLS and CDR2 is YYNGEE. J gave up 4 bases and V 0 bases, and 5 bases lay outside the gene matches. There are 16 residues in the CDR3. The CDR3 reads CASSVEVAGGSDTQYF. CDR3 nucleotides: TGTGCCAGCAGCGTAGAAGTAGCGGGAGGATCAGATACGCAGTATTTT.

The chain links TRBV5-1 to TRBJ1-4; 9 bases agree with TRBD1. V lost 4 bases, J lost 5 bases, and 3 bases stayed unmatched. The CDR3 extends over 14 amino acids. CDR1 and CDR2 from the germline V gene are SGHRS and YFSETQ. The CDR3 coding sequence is TGCGCCAGCAGCAGCGGGACAGGGAATGAAAAACTGTTTTTT. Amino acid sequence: CASSSGTGNEKLFF.

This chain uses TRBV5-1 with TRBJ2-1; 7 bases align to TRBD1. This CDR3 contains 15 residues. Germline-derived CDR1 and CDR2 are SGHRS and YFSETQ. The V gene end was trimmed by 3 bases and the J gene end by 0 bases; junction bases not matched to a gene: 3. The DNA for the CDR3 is TGCGCCAGCAGCTCGGGACAGAGCTCCTACAATGAGCAGTTCTTC. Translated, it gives CASSSGQSSYNEQFF.